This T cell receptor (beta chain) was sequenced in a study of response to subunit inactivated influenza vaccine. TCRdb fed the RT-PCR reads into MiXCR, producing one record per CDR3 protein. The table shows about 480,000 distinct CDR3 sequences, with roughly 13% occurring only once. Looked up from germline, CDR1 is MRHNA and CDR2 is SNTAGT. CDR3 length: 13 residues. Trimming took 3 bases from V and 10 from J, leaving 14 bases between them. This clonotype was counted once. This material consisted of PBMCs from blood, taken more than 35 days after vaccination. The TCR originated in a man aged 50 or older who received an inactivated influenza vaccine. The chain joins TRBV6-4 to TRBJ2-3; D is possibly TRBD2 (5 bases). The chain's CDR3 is CASSELGVGPQYF. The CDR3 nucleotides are TGTGCCAGCAGTGAGTTGGGAGTAGGTCCGCAGTATTTT.